This entry lists 16 T cell receptor beta chains sequenced from one sample in a study of blood T cell repertoires in COVID-19. Sequencing was performed with immunoSEQ multiplex PCR; in TCRdb, only in-frame clones are kept and a portion is missing. The profile covers about 260,000 clones, with less than 95% appearing a single time and about 3% taken by the ten largest. The sequenced sample was PBMCs or T cells enriched from blood (not recorded which). The source of these receptors is a man in his forties or fifties who had been exposed to COVID-19.

CDR3 coding DNA: TGTGCCAGCAGTCTAAGGGGACAGGGGAAGGAGGGCTACACCTTC. Amino acids: CASSLRGQGKEGYTF. V usage is TRBV5-5 and J usage is TRBJ1-2; 10 bases fit TRBD1. With 5 bases clipped from V and 8 bases from J, the junction kept 12 bases outside the gene matches. The CDR3 consists of 15 residues. The germline gives CDR1 SGHKS, CDR2 YYEKEE (reference sequence).

The chain carries TRBV7-9 and TRBJ2-6, with 9 bases fitting TRBD2. CDR3 size: 17 residues. The V and J ends lost 3 bases and 0 bases, in that order; junction bases with no gene match: 3. CDR1 and CDR2 from the germline V gene are SEHNR and FQNEAQ (reference sequence). CDR3 coding DNA: TGTGCCAGCAGCTTTGCTAGCGGGATCTCTGGGGCCAACGTCCTGACTTTC. Its protein product is CASSFASGISGANVLTF.

V usage is TRBV7-3 and J usage is TRBJ2-5, with TRBD2 identical over 16 bases. CDR3 length: 18 residues. The trim removed 4 bases at V and 2 bases at J, leaving 7 bases unmatched. The V gene's germline CDR1 is SGHTA and CDR2 FQGTGA. The CDR3 DNA sequence: TGTGCCAGCAGCTCTAACCCGGGACTAGCGGGAGGGCAAGAGACCCAGTACTTC. Protein sequence: CASSSNPGLAGGQETQYF.

The rearrangement joins TRBV5-4 to TRBJ2-2; D is unresolved. The V end was cut by 6 bases, the J end by 8 bases, with 11 bases between. The CDR3 consists of 12 residues. Germline CDR1 reads SGHNT; CDR2 reads YYREEE (reference sequence). The CDR3 sequence is CASTHPTGELFF. The CDR3 DNA sequence: TGTGCCAGCACCCACCCCACAGGGGAGCTGTTTTTT.

This rearrangement joins TRBV10-3 to TRBJ1-1, with D possibly matching TRBD1 (5 bases). Deletions cut 6 bases from V and 1 base from J, with 9 bases between. Germline CDR1 and CDR2: ENHRY and SYGVKD. The CDR3 consists of 13 residues. In DNA, the CDR3 is TGTGCCATCAGACCAGGGCAGAACACTGAAGCTTTCTTT. It codes for CAIRPGQNTEAFF.

This sequence joins TRBV11-2 and TRBJ1-2, with D perhaps TRBD1 (6 bases). V was trimmed by 1 base and J by 6 bases, leaving 12 bases between them. The CDR3 length is 14 residues. Germline V gene data show CDR1 as SGHAT and CDR2 as FQNNGV. In DNA, the CDR3 is TGTGCCAGCAGCTTAGCAGGGGCAGTAAATGGCTACACCTTC. It is translated as CASSLAGAVNGYTF.

This clone was seen only once. This rearrangement joins TRBV9 to TRBJ2-7; TRBD1 matches at 7 bases. V lost 3 bases, J lost 2 bases, and 5 bases stayed unmatched. Germline V gene data show CDR1 as SGDLS and CDR2 as YYNGEE. The CDR3 extends over 14 amino acids. The CDR3 loop reads CASSGKDRPYEQYF. CDR3 nucleotide sequence: TGTGCCAGCAGCGGAAAGGACAGGCCCTACGAGCAGTACTTC. The full variable domain, in which reference TRBV9 and TRBJ2-7 provide the parts outside the CDR3, is DSGVTQTPKHLITATGQRVTLRCSPRSGDLSVYWYQQSLDQGLQFLIQYYNGEERAKGNILERFSAQQFPDLHSELNLSSLELGDSALYFCASSGKDRPYEQYFGPGTRLTVT.

A single count supports this clone. This chain connects TRBV13 to TRBJ2-1; 9 nucleotides match TRBD2. Losses at the gene ends were 10 bases for V and 5 bases for J; bases not matched to a gene: 6. Germline assignment: CDR1 PRHDT and CDR2 FYEKMQ (reference sequence). The CDR3 is 13 amino acids. The chain's CDR3 is CATGSGGNNEQFF. Here the CDR3 DNA reads TGTGCCACCGGTAGCGGGGGAAACAATGAGCAGTTCTTC. Full variable domain (remainder filled in from reference TRBV13 and TRBJ2-1): AAGVIQSPRHLIKEKRETATLKCYPIPRHDTVYWYQQGPGQDPQFLISFYEKMQSDKGSIPDRFSAQQFSDYHSELNMSSLELGDSALYFCATGSGGNNEQFFGPGTRLTVL.

This chain links TRBV5-1 with TRBJ1-2; weak D call: TRBD1 (6 bases). This CDR3 is built from 15 residues. The V end lost 0 bases, the J end lost 5 bases, and 14 bases lay between the germline ends. In germline, CDR1 is SGHRS, CDR2 YFSETQ. CDR3 sequence reads: CASSLAQRGAYGYTF. The CDR3 DNA reads as TGCGCCAGCAGCTTGGCGCAGCGGGGGGCATATGGCTACACCTTC.

This chain uses TRBV15 with TRBJ1-1; D call uncertain. Trimming took 2 bases from V and 2 from J, leaving 12 bases between them. This CDR3 spans 15 amino acids. CDR1 and CDR2 (germline): LNHNV, YYDKDF (reference sequence). CDR3 DNA: TGTGCCACCAGCAGAAATCCCGCGGATAACACTGAAGCTTTCTTT. Amino acids: CATSRNPADNTEAFF.

This chain links TRBV5-1 with TRBJ1-1; 7 bases are a match to TRBD1. CDR3 length equals 14 residues. Unmatched junction bases numbered 6, after V lost 4 bases and J lost 3 bases. Germline V gene sequence: CDR1 SGHRS, CDR2 YFSETQ. The CDR3 DNA follows: TGCGCCAGCAGCCTGACAGGGTACGACACTGAAGCTTTCTTT. Its translation: CASSLTGYDTEAFF.

This chain links TRBV7-9 with TRBJ2-7; TRBD2 matches at 8 bases. The CDR3 runs to 15 residues. Per germline, CDR1 SEHNR and CDR2 FQNEAQ (reference sequence). V lost 7 bases and J lost 2; bases outside the gene matches: 10. This chain's CDR3 is CASTNSGTATYEQYF. CDR3 DNA sequence: TGTGCCAGCACCAATAGCGGGACTGCAACCTACGAGCAGTACTTC.

The genes are TRBV6-1 and TRBJ1-2; D ambiguous. Trimming took 2 bases from V and 7 from J, leaving 17 bases between them. CDR1 and CDR2 (germline): MNHNS, SASEGT. CDR3 length: 15 amino acids. Here the CDR3 reads CASSEWRAGDRGYTF. The DNA for the CDR3 is TGTGCCAGCAGTGAATGGAGGGCAGGAGATCGTGGCTACACCTTC.

CDR3 sequence: CASSLGGDMWDGDQPQHF. CDR3 in DNA: TGTGCCAGCAGCTTAGGGGGGGATATGTGGGACGGTGATCAGCCCCAGCATTTT. The chain carries TRBV7-9 and TRBJ1-5; tentative D call: TRBD1 (5 bases). Germline V gene sequence: CDR1 SEHNR, CDR2 FQNEAQ (reference sequence). This CDR3 region has 18 residues. Trimming took 1 base from V and 5 from J, leaving 21 bases between them.

This clone was detected only once. The chain employs TRBV7-9 and TRBJ2-7; the D gene is possibly TRBD1 (6 bases). The length of the CDR3 is 15 residues. Germline V gene lookup returns CDR1 SEHNR and CDR2 FQNEAQ (reference sequence). Deletions cut 5 bases from V and 0 bases from J, with 14 bases between. This CDR3 reads CASSGGQLASYEQYF. The CDR3 region has the DNA TGTGCCAGCAGCGGTGGACAGCTTGCCTCCTACGAGCAGTACTTC.

The chain joins TRBV5-4 to TRBJ2-5; unclear D gene. The CDR3 is 15 amino acids. V was cut by 4 bases and J by 6 bases, with 19 bases left in between. Germline V gives CDR1 SGHNT, CDR2 YYREEE (reference sequence). CDR3 DNA sequence: TGTGCCAGCAGCGCCTACATGGAGTCCGAGAAGACCCAGTACTTC. Its protein is CASSAYMESEKTQYF.